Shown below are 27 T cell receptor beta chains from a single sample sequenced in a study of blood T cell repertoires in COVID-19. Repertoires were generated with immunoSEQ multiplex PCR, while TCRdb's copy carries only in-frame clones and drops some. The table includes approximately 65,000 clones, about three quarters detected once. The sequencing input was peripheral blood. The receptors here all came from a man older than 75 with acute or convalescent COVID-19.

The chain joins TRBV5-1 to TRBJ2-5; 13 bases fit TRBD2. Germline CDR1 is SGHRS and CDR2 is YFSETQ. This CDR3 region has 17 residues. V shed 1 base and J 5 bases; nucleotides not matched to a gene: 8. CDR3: CASSLFGLAGVAETQYF. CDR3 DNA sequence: TGCGCCAGCAGCTTGTTTGGACTAGCGGGAGTGGCGGAGACCCAGTACTTC.

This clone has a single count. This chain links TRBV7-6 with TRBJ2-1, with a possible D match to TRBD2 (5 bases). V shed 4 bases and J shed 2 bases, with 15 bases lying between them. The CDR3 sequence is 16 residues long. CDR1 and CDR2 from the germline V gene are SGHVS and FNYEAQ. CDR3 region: CASSSLGGGAYNEQFF. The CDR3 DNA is TGTGCCAGCAGCTCTCTGGGCGGAGGAGCCTACAATGAGCAGTTCTTC. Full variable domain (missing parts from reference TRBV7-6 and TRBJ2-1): GAGVSQSPRYKVTKRGQDVALRCDPISGHVSLYWYRQALGQGPEFLTYFNYEAQQDKSGLPNDRFSAERPEGSISTLTIQRTEQRDSAMYRCASSSLGGGAYNEQFFGPGTRLTVL.

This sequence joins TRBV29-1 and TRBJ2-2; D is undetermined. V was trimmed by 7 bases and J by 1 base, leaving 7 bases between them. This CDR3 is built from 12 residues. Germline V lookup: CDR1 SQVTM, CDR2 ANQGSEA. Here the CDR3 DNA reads TGCAGCGGTTCAAAGAACACCGGGGAGCTGTTTTTT. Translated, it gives CSGSKNTGELFF.

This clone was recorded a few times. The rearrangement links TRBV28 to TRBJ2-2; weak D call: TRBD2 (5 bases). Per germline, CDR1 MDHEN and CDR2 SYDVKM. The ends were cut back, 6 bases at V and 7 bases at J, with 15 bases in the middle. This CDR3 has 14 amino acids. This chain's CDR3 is CASRETSIGGELFF. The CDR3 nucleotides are TGTGCCAGCAGAGAAACTAGTATAGGCGGGGAGCTGTTTTTT.

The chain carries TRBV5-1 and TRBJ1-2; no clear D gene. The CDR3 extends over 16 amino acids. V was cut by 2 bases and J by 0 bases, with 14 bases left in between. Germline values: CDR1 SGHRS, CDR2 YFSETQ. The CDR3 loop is CASSFGIPGANYGYTF. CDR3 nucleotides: TGCGCCAGCAGCTTTGGCATTCCCGGGGCTAACTATGGCTACACCTTC.

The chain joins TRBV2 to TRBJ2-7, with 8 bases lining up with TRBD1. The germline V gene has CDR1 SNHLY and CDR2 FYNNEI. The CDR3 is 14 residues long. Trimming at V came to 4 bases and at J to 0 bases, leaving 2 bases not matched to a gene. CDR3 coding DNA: TGTGCCAGCAGTGCCAGGGGGCACTCCTACGAGCAGTACTTC. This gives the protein CASSARGHSYEQYF.

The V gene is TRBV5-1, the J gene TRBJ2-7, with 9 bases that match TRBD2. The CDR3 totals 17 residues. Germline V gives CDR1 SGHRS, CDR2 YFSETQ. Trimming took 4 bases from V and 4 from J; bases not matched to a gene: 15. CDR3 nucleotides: TGCGCCAGCAGCCCCGGATATAGTCGACTAGCGGTTTACGAGCAGTACTTC. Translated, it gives CASSPGYSRLAVYEQYF.

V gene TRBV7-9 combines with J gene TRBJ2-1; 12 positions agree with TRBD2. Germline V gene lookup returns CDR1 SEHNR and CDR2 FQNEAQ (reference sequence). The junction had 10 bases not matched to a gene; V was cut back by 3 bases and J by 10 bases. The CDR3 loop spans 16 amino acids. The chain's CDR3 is CASSLGRLAGAGEQFF. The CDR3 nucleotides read TGTGCCAGCAGCTTGGGAAGACTAGCGGGGGCAGGAGAGCAGTTCTTC.

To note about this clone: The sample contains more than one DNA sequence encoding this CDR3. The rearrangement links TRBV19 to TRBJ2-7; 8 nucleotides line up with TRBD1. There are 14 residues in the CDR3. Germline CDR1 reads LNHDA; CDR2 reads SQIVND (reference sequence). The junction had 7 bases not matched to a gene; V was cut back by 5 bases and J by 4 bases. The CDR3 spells CASSRQGAVYEQYF. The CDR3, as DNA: TGTGCCAGTAGTCGGCAGGGGGCGGTTTACGAGCAGTACTTC.

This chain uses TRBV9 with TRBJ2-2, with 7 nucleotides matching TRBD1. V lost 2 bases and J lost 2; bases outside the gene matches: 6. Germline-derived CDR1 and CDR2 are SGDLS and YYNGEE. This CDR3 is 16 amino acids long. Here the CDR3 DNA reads TGTGCCAGCAGCGTGCTGGGGACAGCAAACACCGGGGAGCTGTTTTTT. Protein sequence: CASSVLGTANTGELFF.

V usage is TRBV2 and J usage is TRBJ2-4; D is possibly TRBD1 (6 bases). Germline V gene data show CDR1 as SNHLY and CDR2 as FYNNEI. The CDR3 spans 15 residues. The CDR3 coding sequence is TGTGCTTCTCAGGGGACGATTAACGAGAAAAACATTCAGTACTTC. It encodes CASQGTINEKNIQYF. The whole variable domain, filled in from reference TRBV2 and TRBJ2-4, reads EPEVTQTPSHQVTQMGQEVILRCVPISNHLYFYWYRQILGQKVEFLVSFYNNEISEKSEIFDDQFSVERPDGSNFTLKIRSTKLEDSAMYFCASQGTINEKNIQYFGAGTRLSVL.

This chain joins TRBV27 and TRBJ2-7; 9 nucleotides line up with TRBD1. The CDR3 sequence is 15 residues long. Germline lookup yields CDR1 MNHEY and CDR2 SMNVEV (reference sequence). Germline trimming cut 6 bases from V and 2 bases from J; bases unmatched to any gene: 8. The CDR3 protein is CASSPDRGATYEQYF. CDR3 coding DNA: TGTGCCAGCAGCCCGGACAGGGGAGCCACCTACGAGCAGTACTTC.

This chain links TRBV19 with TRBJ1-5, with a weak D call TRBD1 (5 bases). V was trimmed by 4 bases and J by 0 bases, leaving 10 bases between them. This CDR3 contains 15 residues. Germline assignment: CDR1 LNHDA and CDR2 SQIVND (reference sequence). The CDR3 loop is CASSTTGYSNQPQHF. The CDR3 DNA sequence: TGTGCCAGTAGTACCACAGGATATAGCAATCAGCCCCAGCATTTT.

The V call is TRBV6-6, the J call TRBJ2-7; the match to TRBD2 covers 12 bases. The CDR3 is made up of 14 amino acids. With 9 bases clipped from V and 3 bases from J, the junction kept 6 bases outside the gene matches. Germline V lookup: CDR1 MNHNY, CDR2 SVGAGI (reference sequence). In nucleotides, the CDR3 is TGTGCCAGTGCCTGGACTAGCGGGAACTACGAGCAGTACTTC. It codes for CASAWTSGNYEQYF.

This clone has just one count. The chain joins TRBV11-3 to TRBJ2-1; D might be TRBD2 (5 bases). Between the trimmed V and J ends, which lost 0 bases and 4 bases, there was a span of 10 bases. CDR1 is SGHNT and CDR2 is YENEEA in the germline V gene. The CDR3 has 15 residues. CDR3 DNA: TGTGCCAGCAGCTTAGAATCCGGGGATTACAATGAGCAGTTCTTC. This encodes CASSLESGDYNEQFF.

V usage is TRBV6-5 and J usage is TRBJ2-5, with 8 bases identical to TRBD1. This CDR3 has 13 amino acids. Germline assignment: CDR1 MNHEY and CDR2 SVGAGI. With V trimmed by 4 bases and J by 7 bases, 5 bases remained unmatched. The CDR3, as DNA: TGTGCCAGCAGTTTGACAGGGGACGGGACCCAGTACTTC. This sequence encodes CASSLTGDGTQYF.

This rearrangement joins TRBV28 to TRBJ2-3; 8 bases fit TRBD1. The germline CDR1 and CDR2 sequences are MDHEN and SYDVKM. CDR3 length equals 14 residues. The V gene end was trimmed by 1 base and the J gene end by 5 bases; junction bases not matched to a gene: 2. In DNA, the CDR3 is TGTGCCAGCAGTTTATTACAGGGGGGAGATACGCAGTATTTT. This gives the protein CASSLLQGGDTQYF.

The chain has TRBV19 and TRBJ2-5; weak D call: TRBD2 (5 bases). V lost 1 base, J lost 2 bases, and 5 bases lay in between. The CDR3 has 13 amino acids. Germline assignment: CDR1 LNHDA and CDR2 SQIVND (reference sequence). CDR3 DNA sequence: TGTGCCAGTAGTATAGGACTACAAGAGACCCAGTACTTC. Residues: CASSIGLQETQYF.

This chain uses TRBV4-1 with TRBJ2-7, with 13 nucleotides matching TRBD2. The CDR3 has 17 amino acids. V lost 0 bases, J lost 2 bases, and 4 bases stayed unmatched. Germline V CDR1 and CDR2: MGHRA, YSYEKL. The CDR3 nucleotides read TGCGCCAGCAGCCAAGATCCTACTAGCGGGGGGGCCTACGAGCAGTACTTC. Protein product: CASSQDPTSGGAYEQYF.

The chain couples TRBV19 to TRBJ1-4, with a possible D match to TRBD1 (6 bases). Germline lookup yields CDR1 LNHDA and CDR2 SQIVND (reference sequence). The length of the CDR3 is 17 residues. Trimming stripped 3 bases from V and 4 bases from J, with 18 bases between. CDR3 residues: CASSIPWRQVNNEKLFF. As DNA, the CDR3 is TGTGCCAGTAGTATCCCATGGCGACAGGTGAATAATGAAAAACTGTTTTTT.

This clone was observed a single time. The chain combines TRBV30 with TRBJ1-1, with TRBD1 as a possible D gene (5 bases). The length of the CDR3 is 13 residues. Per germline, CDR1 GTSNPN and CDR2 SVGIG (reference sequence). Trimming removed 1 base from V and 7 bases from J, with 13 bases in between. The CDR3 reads CAWSGRTNVEAFF. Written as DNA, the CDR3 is TGTGCCTGGAGTGGACGGACAAATGTTGAAGCTTTCTTT.

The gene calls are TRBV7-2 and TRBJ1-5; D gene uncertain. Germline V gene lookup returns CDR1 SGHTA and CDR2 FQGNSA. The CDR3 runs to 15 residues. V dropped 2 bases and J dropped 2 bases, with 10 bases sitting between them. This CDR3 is CASSLIFQGNQPQHF. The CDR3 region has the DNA TGTGCCAGCAGCTTAATCTTCCAGGGCAATCAGCCCCAGCATTTT.

The CDR3 loop reads CASSQDWGGAPLYGYTF. CDR3 nucleotide sequence: TGCGCCAGCAGCCAAGACTGGGGGGGGGCCCCCCTCTATGGCTACACCTTC. The V call is TRBV4-3, the J call TRBJ1-2, with D perhaps matching TRBD1 (6 bases). The V end was cut by 0 bases, the J end by 4 bases, with 18 bases between. CDR1 is LGHNA, CDR2 YSLEER, per germline. The CDR3 runs 17 residues.

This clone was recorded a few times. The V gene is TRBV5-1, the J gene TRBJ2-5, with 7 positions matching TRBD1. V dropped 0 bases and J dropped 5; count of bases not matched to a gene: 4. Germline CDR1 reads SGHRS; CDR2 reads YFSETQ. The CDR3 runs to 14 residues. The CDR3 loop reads CASSLGQGLETQYF. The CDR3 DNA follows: TGCGCCAGCAGCTTGGGACAGGGTCTGGAGACCCAGTACTTC.

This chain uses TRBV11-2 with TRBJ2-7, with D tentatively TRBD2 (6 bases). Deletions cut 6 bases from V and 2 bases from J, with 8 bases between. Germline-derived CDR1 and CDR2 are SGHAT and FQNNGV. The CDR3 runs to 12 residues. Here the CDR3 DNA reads TGTGCCAGCAGACCGGGGGCCTACGAGCAGTACTTC. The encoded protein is CASRPGAYEQYF.

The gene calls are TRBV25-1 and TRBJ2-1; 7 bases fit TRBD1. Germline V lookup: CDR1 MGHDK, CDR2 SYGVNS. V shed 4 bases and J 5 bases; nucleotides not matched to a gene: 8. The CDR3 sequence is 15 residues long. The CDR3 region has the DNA TGTGCCAGCAGTGCTTCCGGGACAGAGAACAATGAGCAGTTCTTC. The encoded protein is CASSASGTENNEQFF.

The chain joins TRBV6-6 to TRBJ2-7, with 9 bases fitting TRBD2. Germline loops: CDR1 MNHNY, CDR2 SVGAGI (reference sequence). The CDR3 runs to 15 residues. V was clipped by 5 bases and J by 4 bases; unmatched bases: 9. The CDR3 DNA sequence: TGTGCCAGCAGTCCCCGGAGTAGCGGGGGTTACGAGCAGTACTTC. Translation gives CASSPRSSGGYEQYF.